This entry concerns a single T cell receptor beta chain. This clone was detected many times. What antigen it recognizes has not been identified. Base qualities are not provided; no much larger clone lies one nucleotide away. The collaborating institutions used their own protocols to collect whole blood in K2EDTA tubes. For TCRbeta analysis, collaborators shipped samples in one of three forms: frozen whole blood, isolated PBMCs, or DNA extracted from either of those sample types. This entry is derived from a study of blood T cell repertoires in COVID-19 (dated by TCRdb to 2020 to 2021). The study in broad terms: The collaborator samples originated in the United States, Italy and Spain and spanned the acute and convalescent phases of COVID-19. Where available, HLA class I and class II types were obtained from metadata supplied by the sample provider rather than from assay-based typing. Nearly every sample came with metadata listing a de-identified subject ID, COVID-19 status, age in years and sex. The material from the prospective study consisted of cDNA or gDNA derived from T cells, B-cell-depleted T cells, or PBMCs. The dataset comprised deeply sampled blood TCRbeta repertoires from subjects exposed to, actively infected with, or recovered from COVID-19. The repertoires were released in a freely available public database intended as a resource for research on the immune response to SARS-CoV-2. The samples were drawn from two sources: the first 160 participants of the ongoing ImmuneRACE study, and fewer than 1,500 subjects contributed by 6 global collaborators.

The investigation overall reported the following: Clinical and demographic metadata were provided uncurated, with the amount varying by source and participant.

TCRbeta CDR3 regions were amplified from genomic DNA by means of the immunoSEQ Assay, a bias-controlled multiplex PCR. The authors processed their data as follows. The number of nucleated cells in each sample was estimated from the amplification of reference gene primers within the assay. Sequence reads were collapsed and filtered to measure the absolute abundance of every unique TCRbeta CDR3 rearrangement. For each sample, productive Simpson clonality was calculated as the square root of Simpson's diversity index over productive rearrangements. TCRdb carries this immuneACCESS record with in-frame sequences only. Its versions omit some clonotypes, under half of them owing to an unresolved V gene in the studies checked, with the rest unexplained. V, J and clone size are those of that table, while D and trimming were read from the DNA. This sample comprises some 260,000 clones, about 80% of them detected only once. Clones ranked in the top ten supply 8.9% of the sample.

This TCR derives from a man aged 80 or over with acute or convalescent COVID-19. Sequenced input: peripheral blood.

The nucleotides read TGTGCCAGTAGTATTCCCTTCGGAACGGGGAACACCGGGGAGCTGTTTTTT. It specifies CASSIPFGTGNTGELFF. The chain employs TRBV19 and TRBJ2-2; no D gene can be assigned with confidence. CDR1 is given as LNHDA and CDR2 as SQIVND, both from the germline V gene (reference sequence). Trimming removed 3 bases from V and 1 base from J, leaving 15 bases between the germline ends. The CDR3 measures 17 amino acids from cysteine to phenylalanine. This entry keeps only the CDR3 DNA: 51 bases, framed from base 1.